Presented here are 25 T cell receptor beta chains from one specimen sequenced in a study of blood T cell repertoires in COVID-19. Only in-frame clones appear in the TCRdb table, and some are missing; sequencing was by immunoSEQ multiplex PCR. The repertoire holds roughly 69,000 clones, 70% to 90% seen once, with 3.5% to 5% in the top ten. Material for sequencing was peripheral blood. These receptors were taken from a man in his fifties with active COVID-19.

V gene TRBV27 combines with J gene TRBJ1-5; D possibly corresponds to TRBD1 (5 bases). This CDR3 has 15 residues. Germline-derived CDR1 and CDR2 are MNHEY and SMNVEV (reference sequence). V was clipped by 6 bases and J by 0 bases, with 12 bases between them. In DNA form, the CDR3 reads TGTGCCAGCAGACTGGACAATTATAGCAATCAGCCCCAGCATTTT. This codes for CASRLDNYSNQPQHF.

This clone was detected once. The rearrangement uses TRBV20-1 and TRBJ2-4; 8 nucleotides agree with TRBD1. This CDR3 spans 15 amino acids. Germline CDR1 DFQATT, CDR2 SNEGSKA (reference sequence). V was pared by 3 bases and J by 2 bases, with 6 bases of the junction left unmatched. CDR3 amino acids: CSASSQGASKNIQYF. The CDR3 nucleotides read TGCAGTGCTAGTTCTCAGGGGGCGTCCAAAAACATTCAGTACTTC.

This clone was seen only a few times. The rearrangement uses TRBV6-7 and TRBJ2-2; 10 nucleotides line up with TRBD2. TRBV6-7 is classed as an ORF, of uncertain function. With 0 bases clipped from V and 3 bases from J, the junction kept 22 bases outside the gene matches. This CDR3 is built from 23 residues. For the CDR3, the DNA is TGTGCCAGCAGTTACTCGATTTGCGGGGGCAGTACTAGCGGGAAGGAGGACACCGGGGAGCTGTTTTTT. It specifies CASSYSICGGSTSGKEDTGELFF.

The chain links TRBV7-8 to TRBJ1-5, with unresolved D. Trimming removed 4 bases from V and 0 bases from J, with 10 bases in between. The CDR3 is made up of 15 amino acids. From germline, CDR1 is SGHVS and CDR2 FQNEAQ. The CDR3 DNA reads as TGTGCCAGCAGCTCCGGTATTCTTAGCAATCAGCCCCAGCATTTT. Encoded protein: CASSSGILSNQPQHF.

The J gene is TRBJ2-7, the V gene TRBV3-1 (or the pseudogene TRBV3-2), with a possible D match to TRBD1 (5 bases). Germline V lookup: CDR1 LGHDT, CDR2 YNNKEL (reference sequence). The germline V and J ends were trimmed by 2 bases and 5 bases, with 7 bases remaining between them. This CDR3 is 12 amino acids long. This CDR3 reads CASSQSTDEQYF. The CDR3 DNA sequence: TGTGCCAGCAGCCAATCGACAGACGAGCAGTACTTC.

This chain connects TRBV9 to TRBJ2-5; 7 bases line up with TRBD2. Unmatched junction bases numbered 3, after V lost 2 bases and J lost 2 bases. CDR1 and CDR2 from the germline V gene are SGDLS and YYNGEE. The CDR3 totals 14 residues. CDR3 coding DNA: TGTGCCAGCAGCGTTGGGGGAGGGCAAGAGACCCAGTACTTC. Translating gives CASSVGGGQETQYF.

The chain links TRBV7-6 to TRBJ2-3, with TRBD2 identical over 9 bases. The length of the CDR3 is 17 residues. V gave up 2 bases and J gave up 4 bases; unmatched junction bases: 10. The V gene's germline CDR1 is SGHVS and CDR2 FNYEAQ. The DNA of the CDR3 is TGTGCCAGCAGCTTACGTGGCGGGGGGGCTCGGGCAGATACGCAGTATTTT. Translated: CASSLRGGGARADTQYF.

CDR3 residues: CAWSRTDTQYF. The CDR3 region has the DNA TGTGCCTGGAGCCGGACAGATACGCAGTATTTT. This rearrangement joins TRBV30 to TRBJ2-3; the D is unclear. The V end was cut by 3 bases, the J end by 3 bases, with 4 bases between. Germline V CDR1 and CDR2: GTSNPN, SVGIG (reference sequence). The length of the CDR3 is 11 residues.

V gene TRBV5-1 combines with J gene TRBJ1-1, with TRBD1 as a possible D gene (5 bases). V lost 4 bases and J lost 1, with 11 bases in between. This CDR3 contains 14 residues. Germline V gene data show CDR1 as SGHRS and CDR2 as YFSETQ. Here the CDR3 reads CASSPITGNTEAFF. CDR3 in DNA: TGCGCCAGCAGCCCTATAACAGGGAACACTGAAGCTTTCTTT.

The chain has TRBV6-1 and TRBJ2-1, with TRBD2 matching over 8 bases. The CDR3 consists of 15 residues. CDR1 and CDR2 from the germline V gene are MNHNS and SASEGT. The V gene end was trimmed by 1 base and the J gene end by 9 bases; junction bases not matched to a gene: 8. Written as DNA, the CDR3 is TGTGCCAGCAGTGAAGTGGGGACTAGGTTCATTGAGCAGTTCTTC. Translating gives CASSEVGTRFIEQFF.

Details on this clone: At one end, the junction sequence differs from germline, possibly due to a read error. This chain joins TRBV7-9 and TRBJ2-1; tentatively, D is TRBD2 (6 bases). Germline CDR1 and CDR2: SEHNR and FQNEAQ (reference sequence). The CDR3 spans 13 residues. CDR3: CASSLERSGTWVF. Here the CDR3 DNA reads TGTGCCAGCAGCTTAGAGCGTTCCGGGACTTGGGTCTTC.

CDR3 protein: CASSEWDSWTYEQYF. The DNA for the CDR3 is TGCGCCAGCAGTGAGTGGGACAGTTGGACCTACGAGCAGTACTTC. J is TRBJ2-7 and V is TRBV10-1; 7 bases fit TRBD1. Germline CDR1 reads WNHNN; CDR2 reads SYGVQD (reference sequence). The ends lost 1 base at V and 2 bases at J; junction bases unmatched: 5. This CDR3 is built from 15 residues.

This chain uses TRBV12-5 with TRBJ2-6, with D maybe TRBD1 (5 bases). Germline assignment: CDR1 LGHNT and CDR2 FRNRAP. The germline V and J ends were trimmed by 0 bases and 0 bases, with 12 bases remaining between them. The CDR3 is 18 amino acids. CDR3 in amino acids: CASGLVQVRVSGANVLTF. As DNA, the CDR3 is TGTGCTAGTGGTTTGGTACAGGTCAGGGTCTCTGGGGCCAACGTCCTGACTTTC. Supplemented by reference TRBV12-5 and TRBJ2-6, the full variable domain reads DARVTQTPRHKVTEMGQEVTMRCQPILGHNTVFWYRQTMMQGLELLAYFRNRAPLDDSGMPKDRFSAEMPDATLATLKIQPSEPRDSAVYFCASGLVQVRVSGANVLTFGAGSRLTVL.

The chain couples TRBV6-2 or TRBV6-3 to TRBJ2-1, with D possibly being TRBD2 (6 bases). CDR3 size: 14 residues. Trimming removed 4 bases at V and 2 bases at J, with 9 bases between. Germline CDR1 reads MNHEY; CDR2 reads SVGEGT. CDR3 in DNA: TGTGCCAGCAGTTCAGGGACTCCCTACAATGAGCAGTTCTTC. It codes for CASSSGTPYNEQFF.

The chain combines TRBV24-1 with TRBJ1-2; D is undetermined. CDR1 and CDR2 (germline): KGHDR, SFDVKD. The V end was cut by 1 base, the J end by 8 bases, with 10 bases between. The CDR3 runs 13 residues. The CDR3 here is CATSDFGVGGYTF. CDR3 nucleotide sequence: TGTGCCACCAGTGATTTCGGGGTAGGCGGCTACACCTTC.

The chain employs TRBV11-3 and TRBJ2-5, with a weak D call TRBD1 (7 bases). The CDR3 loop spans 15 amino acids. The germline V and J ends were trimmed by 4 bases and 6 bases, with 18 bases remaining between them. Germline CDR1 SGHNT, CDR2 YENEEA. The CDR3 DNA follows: TGTGCCAGCAGCTCCAGGGGGGCTACATCGAAGACCCAGTACTTC. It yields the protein CASSSRGATSKTQYF.

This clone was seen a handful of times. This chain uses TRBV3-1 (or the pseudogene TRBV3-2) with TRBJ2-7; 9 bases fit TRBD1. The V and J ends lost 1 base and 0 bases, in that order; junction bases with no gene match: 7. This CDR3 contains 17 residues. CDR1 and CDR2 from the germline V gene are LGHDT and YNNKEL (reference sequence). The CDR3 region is CASSQVWGQGPSYEQYF. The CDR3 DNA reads TGTGCCAGCAGCCAAGTTTGGGGACAGGGCCCCTCCTACGAGCAGTACTTC.

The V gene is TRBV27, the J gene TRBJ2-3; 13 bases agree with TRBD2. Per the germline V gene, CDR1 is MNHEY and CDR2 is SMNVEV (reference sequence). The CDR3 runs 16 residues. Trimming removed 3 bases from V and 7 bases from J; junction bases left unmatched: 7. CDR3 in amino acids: CASSFTSGRAVYTQYF. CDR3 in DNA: TGTGCCAGCAGTTTCACTAGCGGGAGGGCGGTATATACGCAGTATTTT.

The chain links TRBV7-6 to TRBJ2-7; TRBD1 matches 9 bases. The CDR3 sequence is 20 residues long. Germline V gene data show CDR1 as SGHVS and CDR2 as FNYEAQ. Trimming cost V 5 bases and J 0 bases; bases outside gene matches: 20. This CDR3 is CASSDISPLTGGVFSYEQYF. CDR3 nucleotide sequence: TGTGCCAGCAGCGATATTTCCCCCTTGACAGGGGGAGTCTTCTCCTACGAGCAGTACTTC.

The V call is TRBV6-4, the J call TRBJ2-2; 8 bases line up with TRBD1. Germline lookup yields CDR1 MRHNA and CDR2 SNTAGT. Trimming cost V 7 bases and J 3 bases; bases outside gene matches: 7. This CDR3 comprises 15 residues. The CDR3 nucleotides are TGTGCCAGCATTGGACAGGGTAGGGACACCGGGGAGCTGTTTTTT. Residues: CASIGQGRDTGELFF.

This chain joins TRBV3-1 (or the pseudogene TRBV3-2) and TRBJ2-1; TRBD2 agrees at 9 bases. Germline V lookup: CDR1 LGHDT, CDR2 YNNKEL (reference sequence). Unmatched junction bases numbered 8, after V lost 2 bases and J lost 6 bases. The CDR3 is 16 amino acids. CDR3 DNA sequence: TGTGCCAGCAGCCAACGAAGGGCGGGGGGGGTCAATGAGCAGTTCTTC. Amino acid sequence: CASSQRRAGGVNEQFF.

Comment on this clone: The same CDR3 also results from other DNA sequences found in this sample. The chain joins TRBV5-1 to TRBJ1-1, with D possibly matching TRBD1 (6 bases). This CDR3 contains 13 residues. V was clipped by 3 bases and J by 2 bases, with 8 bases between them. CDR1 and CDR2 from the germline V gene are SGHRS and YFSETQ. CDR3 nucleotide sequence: TGCGCCAGCAGCTGGACAGCTAACACTGAAGCTTTCTTT. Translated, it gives CASSWTANTEAFF.

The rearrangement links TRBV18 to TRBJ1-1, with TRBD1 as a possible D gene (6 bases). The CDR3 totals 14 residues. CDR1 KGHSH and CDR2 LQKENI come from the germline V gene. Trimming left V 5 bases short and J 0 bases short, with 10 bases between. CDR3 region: CASSGQFMNTEAFF. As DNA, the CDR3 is TGTGCCAGCTCAGGACAGTTCATGAACACTGAAGCTTTCTTT.

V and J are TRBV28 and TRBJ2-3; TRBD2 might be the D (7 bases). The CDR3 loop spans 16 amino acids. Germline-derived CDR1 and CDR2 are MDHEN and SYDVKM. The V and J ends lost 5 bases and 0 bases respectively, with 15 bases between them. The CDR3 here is CASSAPGGGSTDTQYF. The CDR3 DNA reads TGTGCCAGCAGTGCTCCGGGGGGCGGAAGCACAGATACGCAGTATTTT.

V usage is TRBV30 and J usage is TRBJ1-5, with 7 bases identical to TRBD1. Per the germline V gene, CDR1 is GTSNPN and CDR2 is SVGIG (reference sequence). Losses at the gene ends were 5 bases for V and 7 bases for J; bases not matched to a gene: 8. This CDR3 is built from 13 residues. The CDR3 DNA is TGTGCCTGGGACAGGGACGTCGGGCAGCCCCAGCATTTT. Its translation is CAWDRDVGQPQHF. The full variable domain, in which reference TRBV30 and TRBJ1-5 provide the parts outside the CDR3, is SQTIHQWPATLVQPVGSPLSLECTVEGTSNPNLYWYRQAAGRGLQLLFYSVGIGQISSEVPQNLSASRPQDRQFILSSKKLLLSDSGFYLCAWDRDVGQPQHFGDGTRLSIL.